This T cell receptor (beta chain) came from a study of metastatic and nonmetastatic thyroid tumors. Study summary: Comparison of repertoires was carried out across blood and tumor or nodule tissue from malignant and benign thyroid patients.

Every patient underwent thyroid surgery untreated. The CDR3 spans 18 residues. Germline loops: CDR1 SGDLS, CDR2 YYNGEE. J gave up 4 bases and V 4 bases, and 16 bases lay outside the gene matches. The study, taken as a whole, reports: Reports indicated that malignant thyroid tumors showed significantly higher TCR beta diversity than benign nodules did, in blood and tumor.

How the authors handled the data: To classify distant metastasis in papillary thyroid cancer, a model was built from CDR3 differences across clinicopathological groups. MiXCR re-clonotyped the PCR reads for TCRdb. None of the V and J calls come from the authors' own analysis; TCRdb made them. The sample shows about 35,000 clones, around 32% of them seen only once. As to this clone: The antigen is unknown.

The rearrangement links TRBV9 to TRBJ2-7; the match to TRBD2 covers 11 bases. Sequenced sample: blood. The TCR was taken from a female donor with papillary thyroid cancer or a benign thyroid nodule (not recorded which). Some clones in this sample may be carry-over from other donors' samples. The CDR3 DNA is TGTGCCAGCAGCTTAGGACTTAGCGGGAGGGGAGGGAGGTACGAGCAGTACTTC. It yields the protein CASSLGLSGRGGRYEQYF.